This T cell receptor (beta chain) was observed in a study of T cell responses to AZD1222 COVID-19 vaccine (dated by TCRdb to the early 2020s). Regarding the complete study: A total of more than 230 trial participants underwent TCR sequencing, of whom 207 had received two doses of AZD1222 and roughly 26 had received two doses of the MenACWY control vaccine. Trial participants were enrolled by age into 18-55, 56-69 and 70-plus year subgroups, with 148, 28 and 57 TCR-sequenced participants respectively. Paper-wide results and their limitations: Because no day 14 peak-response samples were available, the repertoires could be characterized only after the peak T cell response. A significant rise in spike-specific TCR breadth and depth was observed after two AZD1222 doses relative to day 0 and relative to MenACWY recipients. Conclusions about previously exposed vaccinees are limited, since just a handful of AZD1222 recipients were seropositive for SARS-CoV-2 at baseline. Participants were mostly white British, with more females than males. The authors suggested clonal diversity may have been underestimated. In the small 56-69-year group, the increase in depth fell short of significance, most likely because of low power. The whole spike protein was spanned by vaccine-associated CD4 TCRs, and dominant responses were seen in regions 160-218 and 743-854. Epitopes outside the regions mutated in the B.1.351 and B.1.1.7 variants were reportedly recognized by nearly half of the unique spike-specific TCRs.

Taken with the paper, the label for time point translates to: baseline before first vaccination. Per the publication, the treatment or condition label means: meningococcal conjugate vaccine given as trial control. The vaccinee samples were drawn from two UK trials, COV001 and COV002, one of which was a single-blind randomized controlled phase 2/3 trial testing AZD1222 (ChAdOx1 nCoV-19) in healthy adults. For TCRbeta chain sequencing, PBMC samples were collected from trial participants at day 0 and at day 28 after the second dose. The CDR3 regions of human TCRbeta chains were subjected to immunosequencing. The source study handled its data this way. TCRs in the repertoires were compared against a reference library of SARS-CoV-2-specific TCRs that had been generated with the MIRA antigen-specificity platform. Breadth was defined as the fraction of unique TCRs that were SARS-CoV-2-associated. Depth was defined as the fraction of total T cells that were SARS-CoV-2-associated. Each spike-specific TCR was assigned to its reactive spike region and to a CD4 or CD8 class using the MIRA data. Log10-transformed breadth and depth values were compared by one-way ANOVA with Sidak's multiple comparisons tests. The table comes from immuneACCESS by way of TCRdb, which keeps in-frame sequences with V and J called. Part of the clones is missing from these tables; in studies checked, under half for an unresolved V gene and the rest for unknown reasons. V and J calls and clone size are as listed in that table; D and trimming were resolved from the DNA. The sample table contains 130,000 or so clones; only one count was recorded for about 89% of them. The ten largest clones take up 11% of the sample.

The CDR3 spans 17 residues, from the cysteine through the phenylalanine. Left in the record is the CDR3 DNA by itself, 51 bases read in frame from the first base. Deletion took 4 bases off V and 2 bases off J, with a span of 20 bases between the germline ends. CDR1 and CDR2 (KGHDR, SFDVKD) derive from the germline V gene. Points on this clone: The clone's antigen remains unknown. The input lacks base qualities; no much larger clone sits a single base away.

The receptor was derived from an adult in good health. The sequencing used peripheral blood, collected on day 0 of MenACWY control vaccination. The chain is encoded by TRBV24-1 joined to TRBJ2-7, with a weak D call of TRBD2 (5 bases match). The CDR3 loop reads CATSEKRKGTGAYEQYF. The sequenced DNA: TGTGCCACCAGTGAGAAAAGGAAGGGCACCGGGGCCTACGAGCAGTACTTC.